The present entry profiles one TCR beta chain with its context. Libraries were prepared by immunoSEQ multiplex PCR; TCRdb keeps only in-frame clonotypes and omits some of them. The sample yields more than 250,000 clones, 70% to 90% seen once. V dropped 5 bases and J dropped 2 bases, with 13 bases sitting between them. CDR3 length: 14 residues. Germline lookup yields CDR1 SGHTA and CDR2 FQGNSA. The data were taken from a study of blood T cell repertoires in COVID-19. The chain employs TRBV7-2 and TRBJ2-7; TRBD2 is a possible D gene (6 bases). The receptor's source is a young man who had recovered from COVID-19. The sample was PBMCs or T cells enriched from blood (not recorded which). The DNA of the CDR3 is TGTGCCAGCAGCCTCGGGACGGGAGCCTACGAGCAGTACTTC. This translates into CASSLGTGAYEQYF.